Shown below are 20 T cell receptor beta chains from a single sample sequenced in a study of blood T cell repertoires in COVID-19. Only in-frame clones appear in the TCRdb table, and some are missing; sequencing was by immunoSEQ multiplex PCR. This table holds 99,000 or so clones, around 76% found once. The sequencing input was peripheral blood. These TCRs come from a woman aged 70 to 79 with acute or convalescent COVID-19.

The V and J genes are TRBV28 and TRBJ1-1; D remains ambiguous. Germline V gives CDR1 MDHEN, CDR2 SYDVKM. The CDR3 is made up of 11 amino acids. V was shortened by 8 bases and J by 3 bases, with 7 bases between the two germline ends. The CDR3: CASRRYTEAFF. The CDR3 DNA follows: TGTGCCAGCCGTAGATACACTGAAGCTTTCTTT.

This clone has only a few counts. This chain uses TRBV19 with TRBJ1-3, with 7 bases fitting TRBD1. CDR3 length equals 15 residues. Germline CDR1 LNHDA, CDR2 SQIVND (reference sequence). Trimming cost V 5 bases and J 4 bases; bases outside gene matches: 8. The CDR3 spells CASSETGASGNTIYF. CDR3 DNA: TGTGCCAGTAGTGAAACAGGGGCCAGCGGAAACACCATATATTTT.

This chain links TRBV30 with TRBJ2-1; 7 bases match TRBD1. The CDR3 is made up of 18 amino acids. Germline values: CDR1 GTSNPN, CDR2 SVGIG (reference sequence). V trimming: 0 bases; J trimming: 7 bases; junction bases outside the gene matches: 18. The DNA for the CDR3 is TGTGCCTGGAGTGTACCCTTGACAGGGTCCCCCTGGGGTAATGAGCAGTTCTTC. Protein sequence: CAWSVPLTGSPWGNEQFF.

This clone was seen a handful of times. This rearrangement joins TRBV6-2 or TRBV6-3 to TRBJ2-7, with a possible D match to TRBD1 (6 bases). The V end lost 2 bases, the J end lost 8 bases, and 22 bases lay between the germline ends. The CDR3 is 16 residues long. Looked up from germline, CDR1 is MNHEY and CDR2 is SVGEGT. CDR3 bases: TGTGCCAGCAGTTACGAGCCGCAGTCAGGGGATTTAAAGCAGTACTTC. Encoded protein: CASSYEPQSGDLKQYF.

The chain employs TRBV30 and TRBJ1-4; no clear D gene. This CDR3 spans 14 amino acids. The V gene's germline CDR1 is GTSNPN and CDR2 SVGIG (reference sequence). CDR3 sequence reads: CAAPHSATNEKLFF. For the CDR3, the DNA is TGTGCGGCCCCTCACAGTGCAACTAATGAAAAACTGTTTTTT. Drawing the rest from reference TRBV30 and TRBJ1-4, the complete variable domain is SQTIHQWPATLVQPVGSPLSLECTVEGTSNPNLYWYRQAAGRGLQLLFYSVGIGQISSEVPQNLSASRPQDRQFILSSKKLLLSDSGFYLCAAPHSATNEKLFFGSGTQLSVL.

The chain links TRBV6-5 to TRBJ2-5; maybe TRBD2 (6 bases). The CDR3 is 14 amino acids. V was pared by 2 bases and J by 4 bases, with 11 bases between. Germline CDR1 reads MNHEY; CDR2 reads SVGAGI. CDR3 DNA sequence: TGTGCCAGCAGTTACGCGGGGATCGGAGAGACCCAGTACTTC. Amino acid sequence: CASSYAGIGETQYF.

The rearrangement links TRBV10-1 to TRBJ2-5; a weak D match, TRBD1 (6 bases). This CDR3 region has 15 residues. V was shortened by 3 bases and J by 5 bases, with 16 bases between the two germline ends. Germline V gives CDR1 WNHNN, CDR2 SYGVQD (reference sequence). The CDR3 coding sequence is TGCGCCAGCAGTGATGGCAGGGGCCCTTGGGAGACCCAGTACTTC. Translation gives CASSDGRGPWETQYF.

This clone turned up a few times. V is TRBV5-1 and J is TRBJ1-5, with 7 bases identical to TRBD1. V shed 3 bases and J 5 bases; nucleotides not matched to a gene: 5. This CDR3 spans 14 amino acids. Germline V CDR1 and CDR2: SGHRS, YFSETQ. The CDR3 region has the DNA TGCGCCAGCAGCTGGACAGGCTCGGATCAGCCCCAGCATTTT. Residues: CASSWTGSDQPQHF.

The rearrangement joins TRBV28 to TRBJ1-1, with D maybe TRBD1 (5 bases). The ends were cut back, 8 bases at V and 1 base at J, with 17 bases in the middle. This CDR3 is 15 amino acids long. The germline V gene has CDR1 MDHEN and CDR2 SYDVKM. The CDR3 bases are TGTGCCAGCCCGCCGTTGGGGGGAAGGAACACTGAAGCTTTCTTT. Protein product: CASPPLGGRNTEAFF.

CDR3 residues: CASSLRPADYEQYF. CDR3 DNA: TGTGCCAGCAGCCTCCGACCTGCGGACTACGAGCAGTACTTC. V gene TRBV14 combines with J gene TRBJ2-7; D is ambiguous. Germline loops: CDR1 SGHDN, CDR2 FVKESK. V dropped 4 bases and J dropped 3 bases, with 13 bases sitting between them. The CDR3 contains 14 residues.

CDR3 nucleotide sequence: TGTGCCACCAGCAGGGAAAAACAGGGCACCGGGGAGCTGTTTTTT. Its translation is CATSREKQGTGELFF. The chain links TRBV15 to TRBJ2-2; TRBD1 is a possible D gene (6 bases). Trimming took 3 bases from V and 4 from J, leaving 12 bases between them. This CDR3 has 15 residues. Germline lookup yields CDR1 LNHNV and CDR2 YYDKDF (reference sequence).

The rearrangement links TRBV4-2 to TRBJ2-1; 8 nucleotides agree with TRBD2. The junction had 21 bases not matched to a gene; V was cut back by 4 bases and J by 4 bases. In germline, CDR1 is LGHNA, CDR2 YNFKEQ. This CDR3 has 20 amino acids. As DNA, the CDR3 is TGTGCCAGCAGCCCATGGGACTCCCGGGGGGGGGCCAGTGGTTACAATGAGCAGTTCTTC. It translates to CASSPWDSRGGASGYNEQFF.

The chain couples TRBV30 to TRBJ2-5; D possibly corresponds to TRBD2 (5 bases). Germline CDR1 reads GTSNPN; CDR2 reads SVGIG (reference sequence). The CDR3 covers 12 residues. Trimming removed 3 bases at V and 5 bases at J, with 10 bases between. The CDR3 DNA reads TGTGCCTGGAGCCGGGGTGTGGAGACCCAGTACTTC. Encoded protein: CAWSRGVETQYF.

The chain employs TRBV29-1 and TRBJ1-3, with D maybe TRBD1 (6 bases). This CDR3 comprises 13 residues. Germline loops: CDR1 SQVTM, CDR2 ANQGSEA. Trimming left V 6 bases short and J 7 bases short, with 16 bases between. DNA of the CDR3: TGCAGCGTCCTAGGGGGAACGGGCAACACCATATATTTT. As protein: CSVLGGTGNTIYF.

This clone has only a few counts. This chain uses TRBV7-8 with TRBJ1-2; D unresolved. Germline lookup yields CDR1 SGHVS and CDR2 FQNEAQ. The length of the CDR3 is 13 residues. Trimming left V 4 bases short and J 3 bases short, with 9 bases between. CDR3 residues: CASSSRPDYGYTF. Here the CDR3 DNA reads TGTGCCAGCAGCTCGCGCCCTGACTATGGCTACACCTTC.

This chain links TRBV10-3 with TRBJ2-1; the match to TRBD2 covers 9 bases. Germline assignment: CDR1 ENHRY and CDR2 SYGVKD. The CDR3 consists of 16 residues. V trimming: 0 bases; J trimming: 4 bases; junction bases outside the gene matches: 4. The CDR3 here is CAISESSGGKYNEQFF. In nucleotides, the CDR3 is TGTGCCATCAGTGAGTCTAGCGGGGGTAAATACAATGAGCAGTTCTTC.

V gene TRBV11-2 combines with J gene TRBJ1-1; D unclear. The germline V gene encodes CDR1 SGHAT and CDR2 FQNNGV. This CDR3 is built from 15 residues. Trimming shortened V by 4 bases and J by 3 bases, and 15 bases separated the two germline ends. CDR3 coding DNA: TGTGCCAGCAGCTCATTACCTTGGGAGGACACTGAAGCTTTCTTT. Its translation is CASSSLPWEDTEAFF.

This clone has just a few counts. The chain is built from TRBV7-9 and TRBJ2-7; a weak D match, TRBD2 (5 bases). This CDR3 is built from 13 residues. Germline V lookup: CDR1 SEHNR, CDR2 FQNEAQ (reference sequence). Trimming shortened V by 3 bases and J by 4 bases, and 10 bases separated the two germline ends. Written as DNA, the CDR3 is TGTGCCAGCAGCTTCGGGGTTCGGTACGAGCAGTACTTC. Its protein is CASSFGVRYEQYF. Together with reference TRBV7-9 and TRBJ2-7, the CDR3 gives the full variable domain: DTGVSQNPRHKITKRGQNVTFRCDPISEHNRLYWYRQTLGQGPEFLTYFQNEAQLEKSRLLSDRFSAERPKGSFSTLEIQRTEQGDSAMYLCASSFGVRYEQYFGPGTRLTVT.

Only a few counts were recorded for this clone. V usage is TRBV7-2 and J usage is TRBJ2-1, with no clear D. Deletions cut 1 base from V and 1 base from J, with 5 bases between. The germline gives CDR1 SGHTA, CDR2 FQGNSA. The CDR3 spans 14 residues. DNA of the CDR3: TGTGCCAGCAGCTTAGACGGTTCCTACAATGAGCAGTTCTTC. This codes for CASSLDGSYNEQFF. The full variable domain, with the rest looked up from reference TRBV7-2 and TRBJ2-1, is GAGVSQSPSNKVTEKGKDVELRCDPISGHTALYWYRQSLGQGLEFLIYFQGNSAPDKSGLPSDRFSAERTGGSVSTLTIQRTQQEDSAVYLCASSLDGSYNEQFFGPGTRLTVL.

The V gene is TRBV18, the J gene TRBJ1-2; 10 nucleotides agree with TRBD1. Germline-derived CDR1 and CDR2 are KGHSH and LQKENI. The CDR3 runs 15 residues. V was pared by 0 bases and J by 6 bases, with 4 bases of the junction left unmatched. As DNA, the CDR3 is TGTGCCAGCTCACCACCGTCCGGGACAGGGGATGGCTACACCTTC. Protein sequence: CASSPPSGTGDGYTF.